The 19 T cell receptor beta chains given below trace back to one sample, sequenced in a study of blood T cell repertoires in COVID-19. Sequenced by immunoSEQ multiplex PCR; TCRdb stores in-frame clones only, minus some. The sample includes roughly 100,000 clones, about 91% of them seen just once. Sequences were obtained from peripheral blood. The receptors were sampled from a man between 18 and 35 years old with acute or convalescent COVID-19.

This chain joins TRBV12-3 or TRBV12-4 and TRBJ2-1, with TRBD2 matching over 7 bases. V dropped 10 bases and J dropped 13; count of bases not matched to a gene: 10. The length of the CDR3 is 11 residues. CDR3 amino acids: CATMGRLAQFF. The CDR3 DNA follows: TGTGCCACTATGGGGCGACTAGCCCAGTTCTTC.

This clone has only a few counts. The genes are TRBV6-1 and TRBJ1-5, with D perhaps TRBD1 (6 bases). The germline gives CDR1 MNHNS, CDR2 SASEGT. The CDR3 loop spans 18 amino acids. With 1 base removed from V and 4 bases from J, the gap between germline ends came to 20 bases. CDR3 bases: TGTGCCAGCAGTGAAGTCCGACAGGTTCGGACCGCAAATCAGCCCCAGCATTTT. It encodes CASSEVRQVRTANQPQHF.

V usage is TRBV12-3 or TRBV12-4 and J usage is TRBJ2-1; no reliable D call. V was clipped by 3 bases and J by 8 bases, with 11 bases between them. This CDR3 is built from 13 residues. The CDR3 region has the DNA TGTGCCAGCAGTTTCGCGGCCGCAGATGAGCAGTTCTTC. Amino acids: CASSFAAADEQFF.

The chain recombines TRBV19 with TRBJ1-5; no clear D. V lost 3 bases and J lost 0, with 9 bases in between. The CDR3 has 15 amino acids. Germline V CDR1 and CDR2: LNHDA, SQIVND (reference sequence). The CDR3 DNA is TGTGCCAGTAGTATTCTTCGCGATAGCAATCAGCCCCAGCATTTT. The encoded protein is CASSILRDSNQPQHF.

The CDR3 region is CASTRDSGTEAFF. In DNA form, the CDR3 reads TGCGCCAGTACGAGGGATTCCGGCACTGAAGCTTTCTTT. This chain uses TRBV5-1 with TRBJ1-1, with no clear D. Per the germline V gene, CDR1 is SGHRS and CDR2 is YFSETQ. The CDR3 totals 13 residues. V was shortened by 8 bases and J by 4 bases, with 15 bases between the two germline ends.

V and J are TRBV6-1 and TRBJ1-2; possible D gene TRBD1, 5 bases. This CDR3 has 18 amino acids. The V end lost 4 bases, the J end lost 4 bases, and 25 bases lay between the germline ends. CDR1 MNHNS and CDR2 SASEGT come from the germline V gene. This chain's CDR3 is CASSALKEGRRGLYGYTF. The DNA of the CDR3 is TGTGCCAGCAGTGCCCTAAAGGAGGGCAGGAGGGGCCTCTATGGCTACACCTTC.

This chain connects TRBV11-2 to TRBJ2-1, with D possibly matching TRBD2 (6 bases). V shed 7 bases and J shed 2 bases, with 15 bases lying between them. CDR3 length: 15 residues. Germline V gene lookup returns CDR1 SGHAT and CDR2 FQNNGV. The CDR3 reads CASKLGGGAYNEQFF. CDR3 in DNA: TGTGCCAGCAAACTGGGAGGTGGGGCCTACAATGAGCAGTTCTTC.

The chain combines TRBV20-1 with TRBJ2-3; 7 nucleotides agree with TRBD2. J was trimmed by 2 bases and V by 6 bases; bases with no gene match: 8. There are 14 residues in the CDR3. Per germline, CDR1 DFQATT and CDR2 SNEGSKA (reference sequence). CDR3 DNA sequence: TGCAGTGCCAGTAAAGCGGGGCTCACAGATACGCAGTATTTT. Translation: CSASKAGLTDTQYF.

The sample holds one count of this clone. CDR3 nucleotides: TGTGCCAGCAGTTTGTCGGGGGGACGAGGGGTCAATCAGCCCCAGCATTTT. Translating it yields CASSLSGGRGVNQPQHF. The chain has TRBV27 and TRBJ1-5, with D possibly matching TRBD1 (5 bases). Germline V CDR1 and CDR2: MNHEY, SMNVEV (reference sequence). The CDR3 has 17 amino acids. With 3 bases removed from V and 3 bases from J, the gap between germline ends came to 18 bases.

The CDR3, as DNA: TGCGCCAGCAGCTTGGCCGGGACAGGGGATGAAAAACTGTTTTTT. It codes for CASSLAGTGDEKLFF. The chain links TRBV5-1 to TRBJ1-4, with 10 bases matching TRBD1. V lost 0 bases, J lost 6 bases, and 2 bases stayed unmatched. Germline CDR1 is SGHRS and CDR2 is YFSETQ. The CDR3 covers 15 residues.

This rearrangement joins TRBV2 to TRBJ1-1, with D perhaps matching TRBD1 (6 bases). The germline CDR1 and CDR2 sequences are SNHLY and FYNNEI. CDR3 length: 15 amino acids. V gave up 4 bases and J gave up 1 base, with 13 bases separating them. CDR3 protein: CASSVGGARNTEAFF. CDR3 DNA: TGTGCCAGCAGTGTTGGGGGGGCGAGGAACACTGAAGCTTTCTTT. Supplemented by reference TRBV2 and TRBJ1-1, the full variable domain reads EPEVTQTPSHQVTQMGQEVILRCVPISNHLYFYWYRQILGQKVEFLVSFYNNEISEKSEIFDDQFSVERPDGSNFTLKIRSTKLEDSAMYFCASSVGGARNTEAFFGQGTRLTVV.

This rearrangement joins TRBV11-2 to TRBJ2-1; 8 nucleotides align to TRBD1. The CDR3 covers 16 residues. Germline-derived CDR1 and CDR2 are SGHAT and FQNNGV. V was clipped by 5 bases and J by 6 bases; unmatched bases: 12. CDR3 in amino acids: CASSKLTGAKGNEQFF. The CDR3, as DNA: TGTGCCAGCAGCAAACTGACAGGGGCGAAGGGCAATGAGCAGTTCTTC.

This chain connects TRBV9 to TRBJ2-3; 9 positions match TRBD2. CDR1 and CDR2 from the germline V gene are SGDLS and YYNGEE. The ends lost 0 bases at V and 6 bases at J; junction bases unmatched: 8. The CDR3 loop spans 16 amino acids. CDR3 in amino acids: CASSVGISGSWDTQYF. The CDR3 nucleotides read TGTGCCAGCAGCGTAGGAATTAGCGGGAGTTGGGATACGCAGTATTTT.

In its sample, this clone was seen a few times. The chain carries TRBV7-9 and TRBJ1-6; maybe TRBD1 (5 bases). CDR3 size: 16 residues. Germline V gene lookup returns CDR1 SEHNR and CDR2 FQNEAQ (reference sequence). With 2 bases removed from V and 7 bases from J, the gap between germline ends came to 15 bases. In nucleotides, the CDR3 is TGTGCCAGCAGCTTAAGTGGCGGGGGAGGCAATTCACCCCTCCACTTT. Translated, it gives CASSLSGGGGNSPLHF. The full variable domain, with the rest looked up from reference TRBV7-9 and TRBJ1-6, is DTGVSQNPRHKITKRGQNVTFRCDPISEHNRLYWYRQTLGQGPEFLTYFQNEAQLEKSRLLSDRFSAERPKGSFSTLEIQRTEQGDSAMYLCASSLSGGGGNSPLHFGNGTRLTVT.

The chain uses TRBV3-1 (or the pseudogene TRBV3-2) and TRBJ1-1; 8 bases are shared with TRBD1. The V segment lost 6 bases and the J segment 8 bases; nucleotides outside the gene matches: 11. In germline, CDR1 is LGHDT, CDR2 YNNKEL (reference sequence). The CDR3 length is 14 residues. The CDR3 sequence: CASSLMAGGIEAFF. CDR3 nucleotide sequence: TGTGCCAGCAGTCTGATGGCAGGGGGCATAGAAGCTTTCTTT.

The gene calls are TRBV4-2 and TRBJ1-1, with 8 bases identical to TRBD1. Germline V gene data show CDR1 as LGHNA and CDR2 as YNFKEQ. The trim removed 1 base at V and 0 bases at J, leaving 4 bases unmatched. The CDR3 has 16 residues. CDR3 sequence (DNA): TGTGCCAGCAGCCAAGGTGGACAGGGTTTGAACACTGAAGCTTTCTTT. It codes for CASSQGGQGLNTEAFF.

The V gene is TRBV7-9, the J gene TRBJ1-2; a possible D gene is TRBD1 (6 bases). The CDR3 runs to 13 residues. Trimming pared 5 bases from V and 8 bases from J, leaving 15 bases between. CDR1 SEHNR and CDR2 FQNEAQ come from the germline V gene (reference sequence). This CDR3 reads CASSPLGARGYTF. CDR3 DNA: TGTGCCAGCAGCCCCCTGGGGGCTAGGGGCTACACCTTC.

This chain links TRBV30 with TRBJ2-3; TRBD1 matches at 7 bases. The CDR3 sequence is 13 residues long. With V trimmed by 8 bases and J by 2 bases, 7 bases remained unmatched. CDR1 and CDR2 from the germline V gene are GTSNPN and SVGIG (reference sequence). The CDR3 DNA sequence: TGTGCCCGCGAGGGGGCGAACACAGATACGCAGTATTTT. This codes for CAREGANTDTQYF.

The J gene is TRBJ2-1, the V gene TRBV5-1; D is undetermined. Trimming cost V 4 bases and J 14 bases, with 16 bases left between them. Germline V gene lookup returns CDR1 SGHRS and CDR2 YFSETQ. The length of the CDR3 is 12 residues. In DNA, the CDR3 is TGCGCCAGCAGCGTCGAGTTCACGGAGAAGTTCTTC. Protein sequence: CASSVEFTEKFF.